The clone carrying this TCR beta chain came up a few times. The data derive from a study of T-cell memory formation after mild COVID-19. Study at large: Among the donors, TCR clusters were largely specific to each donor.

This CDR3 is 14 amino acids long. Germline CDR1 is SGHRS and CDR2 is YFSETQ. Trimming took off 3 bases at V and 3 bases at J, with 10 bases between the two ends. TCRdb re-called the 5' RACE reads through MiXCR, storing one row per CDR3 protein. The sample holds about 340,000 distinct CDR3 sequences, 20% to 25% seen once. The sequenced material came from PBMCs or a T cell subset sorted from them (not recorded which). J is TRBJ2-1 and V is TRBV5-1; D uncertain. The receptor comes from a young man who had mild COVID-19 (a few samples of this study predate the infection). Cell type and time point are not known. CDR3 DNA: TGCGCCAGCAGCTCGATTGACGGCTACAATGAGCAGTTCTTC. This sequence encodes CASSSIDGYNEQFF.